The clone carrying this T cell receptor (beta chain) was observed a handful of times. The V gene's germline CDR1 is SGHNT and CDR2 YENEEA. V was clipped by 3 bases and J by 3 bases; unmatched bases: 8. There are 16 residues in the CDR3. TCRdb re-derived calls from the PCR reads in MiXCR, one entry per CDR3 protein. The table records approximately 630,000 distinct CDR3 sequences, roughly 27% of them present only once. The data derive from a study of molecular identifiers for immune sequencing clone quantification. Background on the study: Four portions were sequenced after RNA from approximately 20,000 or 98,000 naive CD8 cells was split five ways in replicates.

Naive CD8 library inputs spanned roughly 18,000 to 1,100,000 sorted cells and 10%, 30% or 50% RNA. The chain couples TRBV11-3 to TRBJ2-3; TRBD1 agrees at 8 bases. The sequenced sample consisted of naive CD8+ T cells from blood, with Jurkat cell RNA spiked in. Subset here: FACS-sorted CD8+CD4-CCR7+CD45RA+ naive T cells. This TCR came from a human donor in good health. Some libraries in this study had Jurkat cell RNA spiked in. The CDR3 loop reads CASSLADRDGTDTQYF. The CDR3 bases are TGTGCCAGCAGCTTGGCGGACAGGGACGGTACAGATACGCAGTATTTT.